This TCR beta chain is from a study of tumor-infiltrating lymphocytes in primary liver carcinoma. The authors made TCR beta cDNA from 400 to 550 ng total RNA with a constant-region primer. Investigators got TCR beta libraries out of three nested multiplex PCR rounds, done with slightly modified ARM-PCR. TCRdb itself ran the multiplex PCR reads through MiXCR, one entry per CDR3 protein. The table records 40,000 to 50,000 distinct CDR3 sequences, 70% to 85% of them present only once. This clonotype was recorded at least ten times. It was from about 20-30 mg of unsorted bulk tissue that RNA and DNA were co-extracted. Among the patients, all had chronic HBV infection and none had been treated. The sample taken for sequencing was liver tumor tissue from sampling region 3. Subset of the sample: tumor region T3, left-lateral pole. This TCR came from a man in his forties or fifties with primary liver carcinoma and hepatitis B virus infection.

CDR3 DNA: TGTGCCAGCAGCTTAGAAGGGCCCTTATCCTACGAGCAGTACTTC. Protein: CASSLEGPLSYEQYF. The rearrangement joins TRBV7-9 to TRBJ2-7; D gene uncertain. Trimming took off 1 base at V and 1 base at J, with 11 bases between the two ends. The CDR3 has 15 residues. In germline, CDR1 is SEHNR, CDR2 FQNEAQ (reference sequence).